This TCR beta chain derives from a study of early T cells in non-severe SARS-CoV-2 infection. Unique molecular identifiers (one per individual cDNA molecule) were attached. TCRdb recomputed calls from the 5' RACE reads with MiXCR, one row per CDR3 protein. The table lists some 61,000 distinct CDR3 sequences, under 15% of them singletons. The CDR3 has 17 amino acids. Germline V gene data show CDR1 as KGHDR and CDR2 as SFDVKD. Trimming removed 6 bases from V and 0 bases from J; junction bases left unmatched: 8. This clonotype has more than one count but fewer than ten. Its antigen is undetermined. Points from the study as a whole: In VDJdb matching, anti-spike CD8 responses were favored while private and CD4 specificities went missing.

The rearrangement joins TRBV24-1 to TRBJ2-1, with 9 nucleotides matching TRBD2. The receptor's source is an adult who was a healthcare worker with PCR-confirmed SARS-CoV-2 infection or an uninfected control (not recorded which). Sequencing was carried out using whole blood. CDR3 nucleotides: TGTGCCACCAGTCCAGCGGGAGGACTAACCTCCTACAATGAGCAGTTCTTC. It is translated as CATSPAGGLTSYNEQFF.